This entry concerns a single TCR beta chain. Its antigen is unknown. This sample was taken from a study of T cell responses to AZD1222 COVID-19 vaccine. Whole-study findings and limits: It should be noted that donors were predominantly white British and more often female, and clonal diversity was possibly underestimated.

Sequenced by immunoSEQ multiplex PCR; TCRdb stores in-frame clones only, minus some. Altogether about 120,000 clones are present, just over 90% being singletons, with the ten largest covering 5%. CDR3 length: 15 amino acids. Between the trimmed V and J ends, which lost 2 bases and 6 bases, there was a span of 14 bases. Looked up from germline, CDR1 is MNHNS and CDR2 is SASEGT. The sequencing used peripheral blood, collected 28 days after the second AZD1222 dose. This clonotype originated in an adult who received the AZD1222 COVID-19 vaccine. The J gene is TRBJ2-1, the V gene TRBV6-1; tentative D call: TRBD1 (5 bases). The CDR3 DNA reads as TGTGCCAGCAGTGAAAACAGGTTTCTCAGCAATGAGCAGTTCTTC. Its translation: CASSENRFLSNEQFF.